This is a list of T cell receptor beta chains from one sample in a study of blood T cell repertoires in COVID-19. Using immunoSEQ multiplex PCR, the repertoire was profiled, and TCRdb retains in-frame clones only, with some absent. The table has tens of thousands of clones, 82% seen once; the top ten hold under 20%. The sequencing input was peripheral blood. Receptors were obtained from a human donor in a cohort sampled during active COVID-19. CDR3s include the opening cysteine and the closing phenylalanine or tryptophan. A D gene is named only where the DNA matches it firmly. Where a row states a size, it is once, few, many or the class of an expanded clone; other rows omit it.

size	V	J	D	DNA	CDR3
-	TRBV7-8	TRBJ1-1	-	TGTGCCAGCAGCTTAGGAGGGTTGGGCGCTGAAGCTTTCTTT	CASSLGGLGAEAFF
-	TRBV6-5	TRBJ1-3	-	TGTGCCAGCAGTTCTGGCTTCTCTGGAAACACCATATATTTT	CASSSGFSGNTIYF
-	TRBV15	TRBJ1-5	-	TGTGCCACCAGCAGAGATCATGTGGGGGGGGGCTTAAATCAGCCCCAGCATTTT	CATSRDHVGGGLNQPQHF
-	TRBV6-6	TRBJ2-7	TRBD2	TGTGCCAGCAGTTATGCTAGCGGGGGGGGGTCCTACGAGCAGTACTTC	CASSYASGGGSYEQYF
-	TRBV5-5	TRBJ2-2	-	TGTGCCAGCAGCTTGTTAGTAAACACCGGGGAGCTGTTTTTT	CASSLLVNTGELFF
-	TRBV7-7	TRBJ2-5	TRBD1	TGTGCCAGCAGCCCGCAACAGGGGGTTGCGAAGACCCAGTACTTC	CASSPQQGVAKTQYF
-	TRBV19	TRBJ2-7	-	TGTGCCAGTAGTGTTGGGCCCTTGGCCGAGCAGTACTTC	CASSVGPLAEQYF
once	TRBV5-1	TRBJ2-5	-	TGCGCCAGCAGACTTTCGGACAGTGGACCCCAGTACTTC	CASRLSDSGPQYF
-	TRBV7-8	TRBJ2-7	-	TGTGCCAGCAGCTACGGGGGTCACGAGCAGTACTTC	CASSYGGHEQYF
once	TRBV4-1	TRBJ2-1	-	TGCGCCAGCAGCCAAGGACCCCTAGACCAACAGTTCTTC	CASSQGPLDQQFF
-	TRBV19	TRBJ2-7	-	TGTGCCAGTAGTATTGGGAGCTACGAGCAGTACTTC	CASSIGSYEQYF
-	TRBV7-9	TRBJ1-4	-	TGTGCCAGCAGCCGGGGACAACATAATGAAAAACTGTTTTTT	CASSRGQHNEKLFF
-	TRBV5-4	TRBJ2-7	TRBD1	TGTGCCAGCAGCACGGGACAGGATCCCAACGAGCAGTACTTC	CASSTGQDPNEQYF
-	TRBV9	TRBJ2-7	TRBD2	TGTGCCAGCAGTGGCGGCGGGGGGACTAGCGCCCCTTCGTACTACGAGCAGTACTTC	CASSGGGGTSAPSYYEQYF
-	TRBV5-5	TRBJ1-4	-	TGTGCCAGCAGTCCACTGGGGGGGTCCCGGGAAAAACTGTTTTTT	CASSPLGGSREKLFF
-	TRBV13	TRBJ1-2	TRBD1	TGTGCCAGCAGCCCAGGGGGAGCTAACTATGGCTACACCTTC	CASSPGGANYGYTF
-	TRBV21-1	TRBJ2-7	-	TGTGCCAGCAGCCGCTTCGGGACAGGGAGAGACGAGCAGTACTTC	CASSRFGTGRDEQYF
-	TRBV12-2	TRBJ1-5	-	TGTGCAAGTCGCTCCCGCTTCAGGGAAGATCAGCCCCAGCATTTT	CASRSRFREDQPQHF
few	TRBV4-3	TRBJ1-2	TRBD1	TGCGCCAGCAGCCAGGACAGGGTAGCCCTGGGCAACTATGGCTACACCTTC	CASSQDRVALGNYGYTF
-	TRBV5-1	TRBJ1-1	-	TGCGCCACCAGAGTAGACAGGCAGCGAGCTTTCTTT	CATRVDRQRAFF
-	TRBV5-1	TRBJ2-7	-	TGCGCCAGCAGACAGGGTGTCGACGAGCAGTACTTC	CASRQGVDEQYF
-	TRBV5-1	TRBJ1-1	TRBD1	TGCGCCAGCAGCTTACAGGGACAGGGGGCCGCTGAAGCTTTCTTT	CASSLQGQGAAEAFF
-	TRBV3-1/TRBV3-2	TRBJ1-2	-	TGTGCCAGCAGCCAAGATTCAGGATCTGGCTACACCTTC	CASSQDSGSGYTF
few	TRBV20-1	TRBJ2-7	-	TGCAGTGCTAGACGGGAAGGCGAGCAGTACTTC	CSARREGEQYF
-	TRBV6-5	TRBJ1-6	TRBD1	TGTGCCAGCAGCCCCAGGGGGCAACCGGGATCACCCCTCCACTTT	CASSPRGQPGSPLHF
few	TRBV19	TRBJ1-1	-	TGTGCCAGTAGTTCCCTCAATCTTAACAATTTTCGGGACACTGAAGCTTTCTTT	CASSSLNLNNFRDTEAFF
-	TRBV6-2/TRBV6-3	TRBJ2-7	-	TGTGCCAGCAGTTTAGGCCAGGGTCCCTCCTACGAGCAGTACTTC	CASSLGQGPSYEQYF
-	TRBV5-6	TRBJ2-7	-	TGTGCCAGCAGCTTGAGTACAGGGCGTTACTACGAGCAGTACTTC	CASSLSTGRYYEQYF
-	TRBV27	TRBJ1-5	-	TGTGCCAGCAGTTTCTCCCAGGGGTTTCAGCCCCAGCATTTT	CASSFSQGFQPQHF
-	TRBV7-9	TRBJ1-1	-	TGTGCCAGCAGCGATACAGGGTCGCACACTGAAGCTTTCTTT	CASSDTGSHTEAFF
-	TRBV6-4	TRBJ2-5	-	TGTGCCAGGACCCCTTCCCGGGACTCCCAAGAGACCCAGTACTTC	CARTPSRDSQETQYF
-	TRBV5-6	TRBJ2-3	-	TGTGCCAGCAGCTTGGCGGGACTCCGCTCTAGCACAGATACGCAGTATTTT	CASSLAGLRSSTDTQYF
few	TRBV30	TRBJ1-6	-	TGTGCCTGGAGTGTTTTACAGTTTAATTCACCCCTCCACTTT	CAWSVLQFNSPLHF
-	TRBV5-4	TRBJ2-4	-	TGTGCCAGCAGCTCCCGAAACCTACTAGCCAAAAACATTCAGTACTTC	CASSSRNLLAKNIQYF
once	TRBV6-5	TRBJ1-2	TRBD1	TGTGCCAGCACGCCGGGACAGGGAAACTATGGCTACACCTTC	CASTPGQGNYGYTF
-	TRBV18	TRBJ1-3	-	TGTGCCAGCTCACCATTAACGCGGGAGGACACCATATATTTT	CASSPLTREDTIYF
-	TRBV5-5	TRBJ2-1	TRBD2	TGTGCCAGCAGCTTGGGGGAGGGTTCCTACAATGAGCAGTTCTTC	CASSLGEGSYNEQFF
-	TRBV4-1	TRBJ2-7	TRBD1	TGCGCCAGCAGCCAAGCCGTCGACAGGGGCGAGCAGTACTTC	CASSQAVDRGEQYF
-	TRBV4-1	TRBJ2-7	-	TGCGCCAGCAGCCAAGACAGGAGGGTTGCGGCCTACGAGCAGTACTTC	CASSQDRRVAAYEQYF
-	TRBV5-4	TRBJ1-2	TRBD1	TGTGCCAGCAGCGTGGGGGGGACAGGGGAAACCTATGGCTACACCTTC	CASSVGGTGETYGYTF